These 4 T cell receptor beta chains were all obtained from the same sample, sequenced in a study of OX40 agonist ivuxolimab in advanced cancers. TCRdb keeps only in-frame clones here, not all; method: immunoSEQ multiplex PCR. Of about 58,000 clones listed, roughly 77% are singletons. Here the sequenced sample was CD4+ or CD8+ T cells sorted from blood, taken in a trial of the OX40 agonist ivuxolimab. The receptor set was obtained from an adult with an advanced solid tumor such as melanoma, head and neck, liver or kidney cancer.

This clone was recorded only once. The genes are TRBV25-1 and TRBJ1-1; 7 bases are a match to TRBD1. V shed 0 bases and J 5 bases; nucleotides not matched to a gene: 9. The CDR3 contains 16 residues. Germline V gene data show CDR1 as MGHDK and CDR2 as SYGVNS. The CDR3 reads CASSEYPVGGRTEAFF. The DNA of the CDR3 is TGTGCCAGCAGTGAATACCCTGTAGGGGGCAGGACTGAAGCTTTCTTT.

The chain carries TRBV5-4 and TRBJ2-5; D is perhaps TRBD2 (6 bases). CDR3 size: 15 residues. CDR1 is SGHNT, CDR2 YYREEE, per germline (reference sequence). Trimming took off 0 bases at V and 2 bases at J, with 11 bases between the two ends. The CDR3 coding sequence is TGTGCCAGCAGCTTGGCACCTAGCGCGCAAGAGACCCAGTACTTC. It translates to CASSLAPSAQETQYF.

J is TRBJ2-1 and V is TRBV18; 8 bases match TRBD2. V shed 4 bases and J 7 bases; nucleotides not matched to a gene: 12. Germline CDR1 and CDR2: KGHSH and LQKENI. The CDR3 is 16 residues long. The CDR3 DNA reads TGTGCCAGCTCACAACAGCCAACGGGGGGGTGGAATGAGCAGTTCTTC. Its translation: CASSQQPTGGWNEQFF.

This clone has just one count. V usage is TRBV29-1 and J usage is TRBJ2-3; TRBD1 aligns across 9 bases. CDR1 is SQVTM, CDR2 ANQGSEA, per germline. The CDR3 covers 14 residues. V trimming: 6 bases; J trimming: 4 bases; junction bases outside the gene matches: 8. The CDR3 DNA follows: TGCAGCGTAGAGCCGGGACAGGGATCAGATACGCAGTATTTT. Translated: CSVEPGQGSDTQYF.